This T cell receptor (beta chain) appears in the sequencing data of a study of T cells after yellow fever vaccination. Study information: Fractions containing few cells were prepared with SMART-Seq v4 Ultra Low Input. Study-wide points: On re-exposure, the response was weaker but peaked faster, at day 5 versus 15.

Template switching with 5'RACE generated the TCR cDNA and added a universal primer site and UMIs. TCRdb re-called the 5' RACE reads with MiXCR, one entry per CDR3 protein. The table lists roughly 56,000 distinct CDR3 sequences, 5.5% to 6% of them singletons. The CDR3 consists of 14 residues. Deletions cut 4 bases from V and 6 bases from J, with 14 bases between. Germline V CDR1 and CDR2: MNHNS, SASEGT. This specimen consisted of PBMCs, either bulk or a sorted T-cell subset (CD4+, CD8+, memory, or dextramer-sorted; not recorded which), obtained on the day of the yellow fever booster vaccination. This TCR came from a man aged 18 to 29 who received the YFV17D yellow fever vaccine. The chain combines TRBV6-1 with TRBJ2-3; D is tentatively TRBD1 or TRBD2 (5 bases each). Here the CDR3 DNA reads TGTGCCAGCAGTGTGCAGGGAACGGGGGATACGCAGTATTTT. It yields the protein CASSVQGTGDTQYF.